Shown below are 3 T cell receptor beta chains from a single sample sequenced in a study of human T cells and chemical hapten exposure (dated by TCRdb to 2020 to 2022). The sample's treatment or condition label, decoded: therapeutic diphenylcyclopropenone sensitization with weekly scalp DPC. During library preparation, unique molecular identifiers were attached to individual cDNA molecules so that TCRs could be counted quantitatively and reproducibly. TCRdb redid the processing of the public reads, applying fastp at Q25 and MiXCR, and retained in-frame beta chains. Here each entry gathers all rows of one CDR3 protein and keeps the most common genes and DNA. This sample gives some 4,900 distinct CDR3 sequences in total; 55% of them show up just once. The ten largest clones capture under 4.5% of the sample. Here the sequenced sample was whole blood, taken before DPC sensitization or 2, 6, or about 24 weeks after (not recorded which). Receptor source: an adult with alopecia areata. Some clones in this sample may be carry-over from other donors' samples. This table probably holds off-target reads from a library built for another chain.

The chain couples TRBV20-1 to TRBJ2-5, with 10 bases that match TRBD1. The CDR3 consists of 15 residues. In germline, CDR1 is DFQATT, CDR2 SNEGSKA (reference sequence). With 0 bases clipped from V and 4 bases from J, the junction kept 5 bases outside the gene matches. CDR3 protein: CSARERQGAGETQYF. DNA of the CDR3: TGCAGTGCTAGAGAAAGACAGGGGGCAGGAGAGACCCAGTACTTC.

The V and J genes are TRBV2 and TRBJ2-3; weak D call: TRBD2 (6 bases). Germline values: CDR1 SNHLY, CDR2 FYNNEI. The V gene lost 11 bases and the J gene lost 4 bases, with 16 bases spanning the gap. CDR3 length: 13 amino acids. CDR3 coding DNA: TGTGCCTCGCGGGAAGCGGGCCCAGATACGCAGTATTTT. Its translation is CASREAGPDTQYF. The full variable domain, completed using reference TRBV2 and TRBJ2-3, is EPEVTQTPSHQVTQMGQEVILRCVPISNHLYFYWYRQILGQKVEFLVSFYNNEISEKSEIFDDQFSVERPDGSNFTLKIRSTKLEDSAMYFCASREAGPDTQYFGPGTRLTVL.

CDR3 bases: TGCGCCAGCAGCCTGGGGGCAGGGCCTCGGGAGCAGTACTTC. Translating it yields CASSLGAGPREQYF. The chain uses TRBV5-1 and TRBJ2-7, with TRBD1 as a possible D gene (6 bases). The CDR3 sequence is 14 residues long. Deletions cut 4 bases from V and 7 bases from J, with 18 bases between. Looked up from germline, CDR1 is SGHRS and CDR2 is YFSETQ.